The TCR beta chain described here comes from a study of CD8 T cells in ankylosing spondylitis. General study points: Among TCR beta sequences, a motif of eight or nine highly homologous variants appeared characteristic of ankylosing spondylitis blood. There was reportedly significant enrichment of clones that were disease-linked in matched ankylosing spondylitis synovial fluid. Certain motif variants had earlier been reported in reactive arthritis synovial fluid and blood.

Concerning this clonotype: The antigen remains unidentified.

Quantitative 5'-RACE was performed with molecular barcodes, and it yielded the TCR beta libraries. TCRdb independently ran MiXCR on the 5' RACE reads; one entry per CDR3 protein. The table has roughly 260,000 distinct CDR3 sequences, approximately 20% seen once; the top ten hold roughly 7.4%. The germline V gene has CDR1 MGHRA and CDR2 YSYEKL. The CDR3 totals 15 residues. Trimming removed 6 bases from V and 2 bases from J, with 14 bases in between. The rearrangement links TRBV4-1 to TRBJ1-5; D not resolved. The sequenced material came from blood, either unsorted or a sorted T cell fraction (not recorded which). The origin of this receptor is a male donor with ankylosing spondylitis or in good health (not recorded which). For the CDR3, the DNA is TGCGCCAGCAGTCTAACTTGGAGCGGCAATCAGCCCCAGCATTTT. This gives the protein CASSLTWSGNQPQHF.